A selection of T cell receptor beta chains follows, all from one sample in a study of cytomegalovirus exposure and HLA in healthy donors. Some clones are missing from TCRdb's copy, which holds only in-frame ones; the method was immunoSEQ multiplex PCR. The table has around 210,000 clones, 82% seen once. The sample taken for sequencing was PBMCs. The receptors here all came from a woman aged 40-49 years in good health and CMV-seronegative. CDR3s include the opening cysteine and the closing phenylalanine or tryptophan. D genes are given only for firm matches. Not every row has a clone size; where given, it reads once, few, many or a size class.

v_gene	d_gene	abundance	j_gene	CDR3aa	CDR3nt
TRBV18	-	-	TRBJ1-2	CASSPIAGSGFNYGYTF	TGTGCCAGCTCACCGATCGCGGGGTCGGGCTTTAACTATGGCTACACCTTC
TRBV5-1	TRBD1	-	TRBJ2-5	CASSIGQGSPGTQYF	TGCGCCAGCAGCATAGGACAGGGTTCCCCTGGGACCCAGTACTTC
TRBV4-2	TRBD1	-	TRBJ2-1	CASSQGVRGSYNEQFF	TGTGCCAGCAGCCAAGGCGTCAGGGGGTCTTACAATGAGCAGTTCTTC
TRBV25-1	-	-	TRBJ1-2	CASAKADRRGYTF	TGTGCCAGCGCGAAAGCGGACCGAAGGGGCTACACCTTC
TRBV5-1	-	-	TRBJ2-3	CASSLRSFVQGLGDTQYF	TGCGCCAGCAGCTTGCGCAGTTTTGTCCAGGGGCTCGGAGATACGCAGTATTTT
TRBV9	TRBD1	-	TRBJ2-3	CASSPRVLGQGAPDTQYF	TGTGCCAGCAGCCCGCGAGTTTTGGGACAGGGGGCCCCAGATACGCAGTATTTT
TRBV12-5	TRBD2	-	TRBJ2-5	CASGRGTSGRETQYF	TGTGCTAGTGGCCGGGGGACTAGCGGGAGGGAGACCCAGTACTTC
TRBV7-6	-	-	TRBJ1-5	CASSLGLNQPQHF	TGTGCCAGCAGCTTGGGGCTCAATCAGCCCCAGCATTTT
TRBV30	-	-	TRBJ2-4	CAWSVLAGTAPHIQYF	TGTGCCTGGAGTGTACTGGCGGGTACGGCCCCACACATTCAGTACTTC
TRBV6-5	TRBD2	-	TRBJ2-7	CASSFERGGSEQYF	TGTGCCAGCAGTTTCGAGCGGGGGGGTTCCGAGCAGTACTTC
TRBV18	-	-	TRBJ2-7	CASSSPESIEQYF	TGTGCCAGCTCTTCACCAGAAAGTATCGAGCAGTACTTC
TRBV29-1	TRBD1	-	TRBJ1-1	CSVARGTGRTEAFF	TGCAGCGTTGCCAGGGGGACAGGGAGGACTGAAGCTTTCTTT
TRBV5-1	TRBD1	-	TRBJ2-5	CASSLDRGEETQYF	TGCGCCAGCAGCTTGGACAGGGGGGAAGAGACCCAGTACTTC
TRBV18	TRBD1	many	TRBJ2-2	CASSPPDRVNTGELFF	TGTGCCAGCTCACCACCGGACAGGGTGAACACCGGGGAGCTGTTTTTT
TRBV28	TRBD2	-	TRBJ2-7	CASSPPSSGGFYEQYF	TGTGCCAGCAGCCCGCCCTCTAGCGGGGGATTCTACGAGCAGTACTTC
TRBV7-8	-	-	TRBJ1-1	CASSLHGNTEAFF	TGTGCCAGCAGCTTACACGGTAACACTGAAGCTTTCTTT
TRBV15	-	-	TRBJ1-1	CATSRQSPGGDTEAFF	TGTGCCACCAGCAGACAAAGTCCCGGCGGAGACACTGAAGCTTTCTTT
TRBV28	TRBD1	-	TRBJ1-1	CASSRDSSTEAFF	TGTGCCAGCAGCCGGGACAGCTCCACTGAAGCTTTCTTT
TRBV27	TRBD1	-	TRBJ2-5	CASSFQGAETQYF	TGTGCCAGCAGTTTTCAGGGGGCAGAGACCCAGTACTTC
TRBV27	TRBD1	-	TRBJ1-2	CASRGTGLSGYTF	TGTGCCAGCAGAGGGACAGGGTTGAGTGGCTACACCTTC
TRBV19	-	-	TRBJ1-5	CASSIASRSNQPQHF	TGTGCCAGTAGTATAGCGAGTCGGAGCAATCAGCCCCAGCATTTT
TRBV27	TRBD1	few	TRBJ2-2	CASSLGGSPYTGELFF	TGTGCCAGCAGTCTAGGGGGCTCTCCCTACACCGGGGAGCTGTTTTTT
TRBV7-9	-	-	TRBJ2-7	CASSFGGSYEQYF	TGTGCCAGCAGCTTCGGCGGCTCCTACGAGCAGTACTTC
TRBV28	TRBD1	-	TRBJ1-5	CASSIPGTAFQPQHF	TGTGCCAGCAGTATCCCTGGGACAGCGTTTCAGCCCCAGCATTTT
TRBV4-1	-	once	TRBJ2-7	CASSQGGLREQYF	TGCGCCAGCAGCCAAGGCGGGCTTCGCGAGCAGTACTTC
TRBV30	-	-	TRBJ2-2	CAWSVNLGRSYTGELFF	TGTGCCTGGAGTGTCAACCTGGGCAGGTCATACACCGGGGAGCTGTTTTTT
TRBV11-2	TRBD1	-	TRBJ2-7	CASSFPGTGGYEQYF	TGTGCCAGCAGCTTCCCCGGGACAGGGGGCTACGAGCAGTACTTC
TRBV7-9	-	-	TRBJ2-4	CASSLGLVAIQYF	TGTGCCAGCAGCTTAGGGCTAGTTGCGATCCAGTACTTC
TRBV9	TRBD2	few	TRBJ2-1	CASSVLVGTSGPGGDNEQFF	TGTGCCAGCAGCGTATTAGTCGGGACTAGCGGGCCCGGTGGTGACAATGAGCAGTTCTTC
TRBV7-2	TRBD1	-	TRBJ1-5	CASSGQVGNQPQHF	TGTGCCAGCAGCGGACAGGTCGGGAATCAGCCCCAGCATTTT
TRBV11-3	-	once	TRBJ2-2	CASSLEGGLHGELFF	TGTGCCAGCAGCTTAGAAGGAGGGTTGCACGGGGAGCTGTTCTTT
TRBV28	TRBD1	once	TRBJ1-1	CASSLQGAPDTEAFF	TGTGCCAGCAGTTTACAGGGGGCGCCTGACACTGAAGCTTTCTTT
TRBV30	TRBD1	-	TRBJ1-2	CAFRTGWGYTF	TGTGCCTTCCGGACAGGGTGGGGCTACACCTTC
TRBV7-3	TRBD2	-	TRBJ2-3	CASGLAGGRADTQYF	TGTGCCAGCGGACTAGCGGGAGGAAGGGCAGATACGCAGTATTTT
TRBV29-1	-	once	TRBJ1-1	CSVFKAGQDEAFF	TGCAGCGTCTTCAAAGCGGGACAAGATGAAGCTTTCTTT
TRBV29-1	-	-	TRBJ1-2	CSVGHYGYTF	TGCAGCGTTGGGCACTATGGCTACACCTTC
TRBV4-1	-	-	TRBJ1-1	CASSRENAEAFF	TGCGCCAGCAGCAGGGAGAACGCTGAAGCTTTCTTT
TRBV23-1	-	-	TRBJ2-7	CASRYRGFYEQYF	TGCGCCAGCAGGTACCGGGGTTTTTACGAGCAGTACTTC
TRBV5-1	TRBD2	-	TRBJ2-5	CASSRTGTSGLKTGETQYF	TGCGCCAGCAGCAGAACCGGGACTAGCGGCCTCAAGACGGGGGAGACCCAGTACTTC
TRBV4-1	TRBD2	few	TRBJ2-1	CASSQERTSGNNEQFF	TGCGCCAGCAGCCAAGAAAGGACTAGCGGGAACAATGAGCAGTTCTTC
TRBV5-4	-	-	TRBJ1-2	CASSFQGGNYGYTF	TGTGCCAGCAGCTTCCAGGGAGGCAACTATGGCTACACCTTC
TRBV19	-	-	TRBJ1-1	CASRYQGWTEAFF	TGTGCCAGTCGATATCAGGGTTGGACTGAAGCTTTCTTT
TRBV11-3	TRBD1	-	TRBJ1-5	CASSLDPGTGPPSTHQPQHF	TGTGCCAGCAGCTTAGACCCAGGGACAGGGCCCCCTTCTACCCATCAGCCCCAGCATTTT